The present T cell receptor (beta chain) was sequenced within a study of patients and donors after allogeneic stem cell transplantation. This CDR3 is built from 16 residues. Germline V CDR1 and CDR2: DFQATT, SNEGSKA (reference sequence). Between the trimmed V and J ends, which lost 6 bases and 2 bases, there was a span of 21 bases. Each CDR3 protein is one row after TCRdb ran MiXCR on the RT-PCR reads. The table records roughly 960,000 distinct CDR3 sequences, about a sixth of them present only once. V and J are TRBV20-1 and TRBJ2-3; tentatively, D is TRBD1 (5 bases). The sequencing sample was made of blood, either unsorted or a sorted T cell fraction (not recorded which). The source of this sequence is a human donor who was either an allogeneic HSCT recipient or a stem cell or donor lymphocyte infusion donor (not recorded which). It is not recorded whose cells these are; they may come from a transplant donor. The CDR3 loop reads CSARVPPWGATDTQYF. CDR3 nucleotide sequence: TGCAGTGCCCGAGTCCCTCCCTGGGGCGCCACAGATACGCAGTATTTT.